A single sample gave rise to the 18 T cell receptor beta chains below, sequenced in a study of blood T cell repertoires in COVID-19. Using immunoSEQ multiplex PCR, the repertoire was profiled, and TCRdb retains in-frame clones only, with some absent. Of around 30,000 clones listed, about 75% were seen once; the top ten hold about 14%. What was sequenced was peripheral blood. All receptors derive from a man older than 75 with active or convalescent COVID-19.

V usage is TRBV7-9 and J usage is TRBJ2-3; D gene ambiguous. Deletions cut 10 bases from V and 4 bases from J, with 9 bases between. The V gene's germline CDR1 is SEHNR and CDR2 FQNEAQ (reference sequence). This CDR3 has 11 amino acids. CDR3 nucleotide sequence: TGTGCCACCGACTTGGCAGATACGCAGTATTTT. Its translation: CATDLADTQYF.

This clone appeared many times. The rearrangement joins TRBV10-2 to TRBJ1-1; D is uncertain. Per germline, CDR1 WSHSY and CDR2 SAAADI. The CDR3 totals 15 residues. Trimming took off 2 bases at V and 1 base at J, with 11 bases between the two ends. CDR3 sequence reads: CASSEQAFGNTEAFF. The CDR3, as DNA: TGCGCCAGCAGTGAGCAGGCGTTCGGGAACACTGAAGCTTTCTTT.

Only one count was recorded for this clone. V usage is TRBV20-1 and J usage is TRBJ2-5, with D maybe TRBD1 (6 bases). The CDR3 has 15 residues. The V end lost 3 bases, the J end lost 4 bases, and 18 bases lay between the germline ends. Per the germline V gene, CDR1 is DFQATT and CDR2 is SNEGSKA (reference sequence). CDR3 DNA: TGCAGTGCTAGTTTTGGCTACAGGGAAAGAGAGACCCAGTACTTC. The encoded protein is CSASFGYRERETQYF.

V gene TRBV24-1 combines with J gene TRBJ2-5; D is possibly TRBD2 (5 bases). CDR1 KGHDR and CDR2 SFDVKD come from the germline V gene. Between the trimmed V and J ends, which lost 3 bases and 4 bases, there was a span of 20 bases. The CDR3 has 17 residues. The CDR3 sequence is CATSDHLASPLGETQYF. CDR3 coding DNA: TGTGCCACCAGTGATCATTTAGCGTCCCCCCTCGGAGAGACCCAGTACTTC.

The chain combines TRBV2 with TRBJ2-5; maybe TRBD1 (5 bases). Trimming took off 1 base at V and 3 bases at J, with 12 bases between the two ends. CDR3 length: 15 amino acids. Per the germline V gene, CDR1 is SNHLY and CDR2 is FYNNEI. CDR3 amino acids: CASSEVLGAEETQYF. The CDR3 DNA reads as TGTGCCAGCAGTGAAGTCCTAGGGGCAGAAGAGACCCAGTACTTC.

V is TRBV28 and J is TRBJ1-1; TRBD1 agrees at 7 bases. The CDR3 length is 14 residues. J gave up 1 base and V 4 bases, and 3 bases lay outside the gene matches. Germline CDR1 MDHEN, CDR2 SYDVKM. The CDR3 DNA reads as TGTGCCAGCAGTTCCCCAGGGGGGAACACTGAAGCTTTCTTT. Translation: CASSSPGGNTEAFF.

The chain carries TRBV21-1 and TRBJ1-4. TRBV21-1 is labeled a pseudogene. The length of the CDR3 is 11 residues. This CDR3 is CASTIRGYLFF. CDR3 nucleotide sequence: TGTGCCAGCACCATAAGAGGGTATTTGTTTTTT.

The chain links TRBV6-2 or TRBV6-3 to TRBJ2-1; D remains ambiguous. Germline lookup yields CDR1 MNHEY and CDR2 SVGEGT. The germline V and J ends were trimmed by 0 bases and 4 bases, with 4 bases remaining between them. The CDR3 consists of 13 residues. CDR3 sequence: CASSYSQYNEQFF. DNA of the CDR3: TGTGCCAGCAGTTACTCCCAGTACAATGAGCAGTTCTTC.

This clone was detected only a few times. This chain links TRBV5-6 with TRBJ2-7; possibly TRBD2 for D (5 bases). The V gene's germline CDR1 is SGHDT and CDR2 YYEEEE. V lost 0 bases, J lost 2 bases, and 9 bases lay in between. The CDR3 totals 14 residues. The CDR3 nucleotides read TGTGCCAGCAGCTTGGTAGGGAGTCCCTACGAGCAGTACTTC. This translates into CASSLVGSPYEQYF.

This rearrangement joins TRBV27 to TRBJ2-3, with 7 bases identical to TRBD1. CDR1 is MNHEY, CDR2 SMNVEV, per germline (reference sequence). This CDR3 is 12 amino acids long. The V and J ends lost 4 bases and 7 bases, in that order; junction bases with no gene match: 2. The CDR3 here is CASSSQGNTQYF. DNA for the CDR3: TGTGCCAGCAGTTCACAGGGGAATACGCAGTATTTT.

The rearrangement links TRBV5-1 to TRBJ2-3, with D possibly TRBD2 on 5 matching bases. Germline CDR1 reads SGHRS; CDR2 reads YFSETQ. The CDR3 sequence is 14 residues long. The V end was cut by 3 bases, the J end by 2 bases, with 10 bases between. CDR3 sequence: CASSSGRDTDTQYF. The CDR3 DNA reads as TGCGCCAGCAGCTCAGGACGGGACACAGATACGCAGTATTTT.

This clone was seen only once. V gene TRBV4-3 combines with J gene TRBJ1-2; weak D call: TRBD1 (5 bases). The CDR3 runs 13 residues. With 3 bases removed from V and 8 bases from J, the gap between germline ends came to 13 bases. Germline CDR1 and CDR2: LGHNA and YSLEER. The CDR3 is CASSHSGGRGYTF. CDR3 bases: TGCGCCAGCAGCCATAGCGGGGGGAGAGGCTACACCTTC.

The CDR3 DNA reads as TGTGCCAGTAGACAGGGGCAAGAGACCCAGTACTTC. Translating gives CASRQGQETQYF. The rearrangement links TRBV19 to TRBJ2-5; the match to TRBD1 covers 7 bases. Germline CDR1 LNHDA, CDR2 SQIVND (reference sequence). The ends lost 6 bases at V and 2 bases at J; junction bases unmatched: 0. The CDR3 length is 12 residues.

The chain uses TRBV18 and TRBJ2-7, with 7 bases matching TRBD2. The V segment lost 1 base and the J segment 5 bases; nucleotides outside the gene matches: 2. Per the germline V gene, CDR1 is KGHSH and CDR2 is LQKENI. The CDR3 is 13 amino acids. CDR3 region: CASSPRTSNEQYF. The DNA of the CDR3 is TGTGCCAGCTCACCACGGACTAGTAACGAGCAGTACTTC.

The rearrangement joins TRBV28 to TRBJ2-1, with TRBD2 matching 13 bases. Per the germline V gene, CDR1 is MDHEN and CDR2 is SYDVKM. The CDR3 is made up of 16 amino acids. The trim removed 4 bases at V and 5 bases at J, leaving 5 bases unmatched. The CDR3 region has the DNA TGTGCCAGCAGTTACTCGGGACTAGCGGGAAACAATGAGCAGTTCTTC. Protein: CASSYSGLAGNNEQFF.

The chain couples TRBV5-3 to TRBJ1-2; 8 bases align to TRBD1. TRBV5-3 is an ORF, and what it does is uncertain. This CDR3 is 19 amino acids long. The junction had 17 bases not matched to a gene; V was cut back by 2 bases and J by 2 bases. CDR3 region: CARSFSPTGAKMKNYGYTF. CDR3 in DNA: TGTGCCAGAAGCTTTTCCCCGACAGGGGCCAAAATGAAAAACTATGGCTACACCTTC.

This chain links TRBV19 with TRBJ2-1; perhaps TRBD1 as D (6 bases). The CDR3 consists of 13 residues. Trimming took off 10 bases at V and 7 bases at J, with 17 bases between the two ends. Germline CDR1 reads LNHDA; CDR2 reads SQIVND (reference sequence). The DNA for the CDR3 is TGTGCCACCACAGGGTTTGGATCGAATGAGCAGTTCTTC. Encoded protein: CATTGFGSNEQFF.

This sequence joins TRBV3-1 (or the pseudogene TRBV3-2) and TRBJ1-4, with D maybe TRBD1 (5 bases). The CDR3 extends over 18 amino acids. Per germline, CDR1 LGHDT and CDR2 YNNKEL (reference sequence). V was shortened by 5 bases and J by 1 base, with 20 bases between the two germline ends. CDR3 sequence (DNA): TGTGCCAGCAGCTCTGGGGTGGCAGGGCTTCGAACTAATGAAAAACTGTTTTTT. Its translation is CASSSGVAGLRTNEKLFF.